The 26 T cell receptor beta chains below were found in one sample sequenced in a study of blood T cell repertoires in COVID-19. This table comes from immunoSEQ multiplex PCR, and its TCRdb copy is limited to in-frame clones, with some not included. The sample lists tens of thousands of clones, 75% to 85% seen once, with approximately 24% in the top ten. The sequencing input was peripheral blood. The receptor set was obtained from a human donor in a cohort sampled during active COVID-19.

The gene calls are TRBV27 and TRBJ2-4; possible D gene TRBD2, 7 bases. This CDR3 has 15 residues. Germline lookup yields CDR1 MNHEY and CDR2 SMNVEV (reference sequence). Trimming removed 6 bases at V and 7 bases at J, with 19 bases between. The CDR3 nucleotides are TGTGCCAGCAGAATTACTAGCGAGGGGGGGAACATTCAGTACTTC. Translated: CASRITSEGGNIQYF.

The J gene is TRBJ2-1, the V gene TRBV7-3; the D gene is possibly TRBD1 (6 bases). The length of the CDR3 is 13 residues. Trimming left V 5 bases short and J 4 bases short, with 9 bases between. The germline V gene has CDR1 SGHTA and CDR2 FQGTGA. The CDR3: CASSPGQYNEQFF. CDR3 DNA: TGTGCCAGCAGCCCCGGACAGTACAATGAGCAGTTCTTC. Full variable domain (remainder filled in from reference TRBV7-3 and TRBJ2-1): GAGVSQTPSNKVTEKGKYVELRCDPISGHTALYWYRQSLGQGPEFLIYFQGTGAADDSGLPNDRFFAVRPEGSVSTLKIQRTERGDSAVYLCASSPGQYNEQFFGPGTRLTVL.

The chain links TRBV4-2 to TRBJ1-6, with D tentatively TRBD1 (6 bases). CDR1 LGHNA and CDR2 YNFKEQ come from the germline V gene. V was shortened by 0 bases and J by 9 bases, with 9 bases between the two germline ends. The CDR3 consists of 14 residues. DNA for the CDR3: TGTGCCAGCAGCCAAGAAACAGGGCCTTCACCCCTCCACTTT. Encoded protein: CASSQETGPSPLHF.

This rearrangement joins TRBV18 to TRBJ2-7; 9 bases fit TRBD1. Per the germline V gene, CDR1 is KGHSH and CDR2 is LQKENI. V shed 0 bases, J shed 1 base, and the junction held 1 base outside the gene matches. The CDR3 is 15 amino acids. The CDR3 here is CASSPPGQGSYEQYF. DNA of the CDR3: TGTGCCAGCTCACCACCGGGACAGGGATCCTACGAGCAGTACTTC.

This clone was seen a few times. V usage is TRBV11-2 and J usage is TRBJ2-5, with 12 bases matching TRBD2. This CDR3 spans 17 amino acids. Trimming removed 5 bases from V and 7 bases from J; junction bases left unmatched: 14. Germline CDR1 SGHAT, CDR2 FQNNGV. The CDR3 region is CASSRSLAGGEVGTQYF. CDR3 in DNA: TGTGCCAGCAGCCGATCCCTAGCGGGAGGGGAGGTGGGGACCCAGTACTTC.

The chain combines TRBV2 with TRBJ2-3; 7 positions agree with TRBD1. V trimming: 7 bases; J trimming: 5 bases; junction bases outside the gene matches: 9. CDR3 size: 14 residues. Germline V gene lookup returns CDR1 SNHLY and CDR2 FYNNEI. The CDR3 DNA follows: TGTGCCAGCACCCTAGACAGGGTTGAAGATACGCAGTATTTT. Amino acid sequence: CASTLDRVEDTQYF.

There are a few counts of this clone. At one end, the junction sequence differs from germline, possibly due to a read error. The chain uses TRBV7-7 and TRBJ2-2, with a weak D call TRBD1 (5 bases). CDR1 and CDR2 from the germline V gene are SSHAT and FNYEAQ (reference sequence). This CDR3 comprises 17 residues. The CDR3 sequence: CASSLDPGMDRAGELFF. CDR3 nucleotides: TGTGCTAGCAGCTTAGATCCAGGGATGGATCGGGCCGGGGAGCTGTTTTTT.

The V call is TRBV6-5, the J call TRBJ2-1; 7 bases agree with TRBD2. CDR3 length equals 15 residues. J lost 0 bases, V lost 4 bases, and 3 bases had no gene match. The V gene's germline CDR1 is MNHEY and CDR2 SVGAGI. Written as DNA, the CDR3 is TGTGCCAGCAGTTCTGGACTAGACTCCTACAATGAGCAGTTCTTC. As protein: CASSSGLDSYNEQFF.

This chain uses TRBV18 with TRBJ2-3; 8 nucleotides match TRBD2. Germline lookup yields CDR1 KGHSH and CDR2 LQKENI. Trimming removed 4 bases from V and 4 bases from J; junction bases left unmatched: 10. This CDR3 contains 16 residues. The CDR3 region has the DNA TGTGCCAGCTCACGATTACGGCTTAGCGGGGCAGATACGCAGTATTTT. This translates into CASSRLRLSGADTQYF. The complete variable domain, with remaining parts taken from reference TRBV18 and TRBJ2-3, reads NAGVMQNPRHLVRRRGQEARLRCSPMKGHSHVYWYRQLPEEGLKFMVYLQKENIIDESGMPKERFSAEFPKEGPSILRIQQVVRGDSAAYFCASSRLRLSGADTQYFGPGTRLTVL.

The V and J genes are TRBV7-6 and TRBJ2-7; D is perhaps TRBD1 (6 bases). Germline V gene lookup returns CDR1 SGHVS and CDR2 FNYEAQ. V lost 1 base and J lost 0, with 13 bases in between. The CDR3 extends over 16 amino acids. The DNA of the CDR3 is TGTGCCAGCAGCTTAGGCGGTGGGGACACCTCCTACGAGCAGTACTTC. Protein: CASSLGGGDTSYEQYF. Full variable domain (missing parts from reference TRBV7-6 and TRBJ2-7): GAGVSQSPRYKVTKRGQDVALRCDPISGHVSLYWYRQALGQGPEFLTYFNYEAQQDKSGLPNDRFSAERPEGSISTLTIQRTEQRDSAMYRCASSLGGGDTSYEQYFGPGTRLTVT.

This rearrangement joins TRBV11-3 to TRBJ2-1, with TRBD2 matching 13 bases. V dropped 1 base and J dropped 7; count of bases not matched to a gene: 4. CDR3 length: 16 residues. CDR1 and CDR2 (germline): SGHNT, YENEEA. The CDR3 coding sequence is TGTGCCAGCAGCTTAGGGGGGACTAGCGGGGAGAATGAGCAGTTCTTC. Amino acid sequence: CASSLGGTSGENEQFF.

This chain links TRBV7-9 with TRBJ1-6; D uncertain. The germline V gene has CDR1 SEHNR and CDR2 FQNEAQ (reference sequence). Trimming took 8 bases from V and 0 from J, leaving 11 bases between them. The length of the CDR3 is 15 residues. CDR3 in DNA: TGTGCCAGCTCCTCCTTCAGCTCCTATAATTCACCCCTCCACTTT. This sequence encodes CASSSFSSYNSPLHF.

The J gene is TRBJ2-3, the V gene TRBV19, with 7 positions matching TRBD2. V gave up 6 bases and J gave up 3 bases; unmatched junction bases: 6. This CDR3 has 14 residues. CDR1 and CDR2 (germline): LNHDA, SQIVND (reference sequence). The chain's CDR3 is CASRSLGGTDTQYF. As DNA, the CDR3 is TGTGCCAGTAGGAGCCTGGGGGGGACAGATACGCAGTATTTT.

This clone turned up a few times. The chain is built from TRBV7-9 and TRBJ2-1; TRBD2 matches at 7 bases. After removal of 5 bases from V and 6 bases from J, the junction contained 10 bases not matched to a gene. The germline gives CDR1 SEHNR, CDR2 FQNEAQ (reference sequence). This CDR3 contains 15 residues. CDR3 sequence: CASSVRDYLVNEQFF. CDR3 DNA: TGTGCCAGCAGCGTCCGGGACTATCTTGTCAATGAGCAGTTCTTC.

The sample holds a few counts of this clone. The rearrangement uses TRBV4-2 and TRBJ2-3; no firm D call. Per the germline V gene, CDR1 is LGHNA and CDR2 is YNFKEQ. Trimming took off 5 bases at V and 0 bases at J, with 15 bases between the two ends. The CDR3 is made up of 16 amino acids. CDR3 DNA sequence: TGTGCCAGCAGCGAAGGCACTTCCACTAGCACAGATACGCAGTATTTT. Translating it yields CASSEGTSTSTDTQYF.

V and J are TRBV29-1 and TRBJ1-1; D remains ambiguous. CDR3 size: 12 residues. V was clipped by 4 bases and J by 4 bases, with 10 bases between them. Looked up from germline, CDR1 is SQVTM and CDR2 is ANQGSEA. The CDR3 nucleotides are TGCAGCGTTGGACCCGGCGGCACTGAAGCTTTCTTT. Its protein product is CSVGPGGTEAFF.

V is TRBV5-1 and J is TRBJ1-2; 8 bases fit TRBD1. This CDR3 is built from 15 residues. Germline lookup yields CDR1 SGHRS and CDR2 YFSETQ. Trimming took 2 bases from V and 4 from J; bases not matched to a gene: 7. As DNA, the CDR3 is TGCGCCAGCAGCTTTACTCCCGGGACAGGCTATGGCTACACCTTC. This sequence encodes CASSFTPGTGYGYTF.

The CDR3 region is CARGRGDITEAFF. The CDR3 region has the DNA TGTGCCCGTGGGAGGGGAGATATCACTGAAGCTTTCTTT. V and J are TRBV6-6 and TRBJ1-1; TRBD1 might be the D (5 bases). V shed 11 bases and J shed 4 bases, with 17 bases lying between them. The CDR3 is made up of 13 amino acids. Germline V lookup: CDR1 MNHNY, CDR2 SVGAGI (reference sequence).

The chain is built from TRBV3-1 (or the pseudogene TRBV3-2) and TRBJ2-7; 14 bases are shared with TRBD2. Trimming took 4 bases from V and 7 from J; bases not matched to a gene: 12. CDR1 is LGHDT, CDR2 YNNKEL, per germline (reference sequence). CDR3 size: 17 residues. CDR3 sequence reads: CASSRGLAGVGGGEQYF. The CDR3 bases are TGTGCCAGCAGCCGGGGACTAGCGGGAGTAGGGGGAGGGGAGCAGTACTTC.

The chain couples TRBV7-9 to TRBJ2-7; 11 bases match TRBD2. The V and J ends lost 5 bases and 3 bases, in that order; junction bases with no gene match: 12. Germline loops: CDR1 SEHNR, CDR2 FQNEAQ (reference sequence). The CDR3 covers 17 residues. CDR3 nucleotides: TGTGCCAGCAGCCCTGTGGGGCCTAGCGGGGGGAGCTACGAGCAGTACTTC. This gives the protein CASSPVGPSGGSYEQYF.

The V call is TRBV6-5, the J call TRBJ1-1; TRBD1 agrees at 7 bases. CDR3 length equals 12 residues. The germline V gene encodes CDR1 MNHEY and CDR2 SVGAGI. V dropped 6 bases and J dropped 6; count of bases not matched to a gene: 4. CDR3 residues: CASSQDRAEAFF. The CDR3, as DNA: TGTGCCAGCAGCCAAGACAGGGCTGAAGCTTTCTTT.

This clone came up once. V gene TRBV6-5 combines with J gene TRBJ1-5; TRBD1 matches at 7 bases. There are 15 residues in the CDR3. The J segment lost 6 bases and the V segment lost 6 bases, leaving 11 bases of the junction unmatched. The germline V gene has CDR1 MNHEY and CDR2 SVGAGI. The CDR3 bases are TGTGCCAGCAGCTACGGACAGGACCTGGCTCAGCCCCAGCATTTT. Translation: CASSYGQDLAQPQHF.

J is TRBJ2-7 and V is TRBV7-8; 7 bases align to TRBD1. The V gene end was trimmed by 4 bases and the J gene end by 1 base; junction bases not matched to a gene: 4. Germline CDR1 SGHVS, CDR2 FQNEAQ. This CDR3 contains 14 residues. The CDR3 reads CASSSRDSSYEQYF. Written as DNA, the CDR3 is TGTGCCAGCAGCTCCCGGGACAGTTCCTACGAGCAGTACTTC.

V usage is TRBV6-5 and J usage is TRBJ2-3; 8 positions match TRBD2. The CDR3 loop spans 16 amino acids. CDR1 is MNHEY, CDR2 SVGAGI, per germline. The J segment lost 6 bases and the V segment lost 0 bases, leaving 8 bases of the junction unmatched. CDR3 DNA: TGTGCCAGCAGTTACTCATTAGCGGGAATCATCGATACGCAGTATTTT. It codes for CASSYSLAGIIDTQYF.

V and J are TRBV18 and TRBJ1-5; TRBD1 aligns across 7 bases. Germline V gene data show CDR1 as KGHSH and CDR2 as LQKENI. This CDR3 has 15 residues. V lost 6 bases, J lost 5 bases, and 10 bases stayed unmatched. For the CDR3, the DNA is TGTGCCAGCTCGAGTAGACAGGGTGGGTATCAGCCCCAGCATTTT. Translating it yields CASSSRQGGYQPQHF.

The chain couples TRBV11-3 to TRBJ2-5; tentative D call: TRBD2 (6 bases). The CDR3 is made up of 14 amino acids. Germline V gene sequence: CDR1 SGHNT, CDR2 YENEEA. The V end lost 1 base, the J end lost 1 base, and 7 bases lay between the germline ends. DNA of the CDR3: TGTGCCAGCAGCTTAGGTAGCGGCCAAGAGACCCAGTACTTC. Its protein is CASSLGSGQETQYF.